This T cell receptor (beta chain) is drawn from a study of cytomegalovirus exposure and HLA in healthy donors. The germline gives CDR1 MGHRA, CDR2 YSYEKL. This CDR3 has 16 residues. V was clipped by 0 bases and J by 7 bases, with 18 bases between them. In regard to this clone: Antigen specificity is unknown.

The study's findings and limits: CMV antigen specificity was confirmed in vitro for a few CMV-associated chains.

From the approximately 120-subject validation cohort, which was separate from the roughly 680-subject first cohort, the donors were drawn. Sequencing used immunoSEQ multiplex PCR; TCRdb keeps in-frame clones, though not all of them. Of tens of thousands of clones listed, around 94% are singletons. Sample: PBMCs. This sequence was found in a woman aged 18-29 years in good health and CMV-seronegative. The V and J genes are TRBV4-1 and TRBJ1-1; possibly TRBD1 for D (5 bases). In nucleotides, the CDR3 is TGCGCCAGCAGCCAAGAAACTGGGGCGCCTTGGTTTGAAGCTTTCTTT. Its translation is CASSQETGAPWFEAFF.